This T cell receptor (beta chain) was documented in a study of T cell responses to AZD1222 COVID-19 vaccine. CDR1 is MNHEY and CDR2 is SVGAGI in the germline V gene. This CDR3 region has 14 residues. Losses at the gene ends were 4 bases for V and 4 bases for J; bases not matched to a gene: 6. Here immunoSEQ multiplex PCR was the method, and the copy in TCRdb shows in-frame clones only, minus some. In the table there are 120,000 or so clones, about 90% of which are singletons. This sample comprised peripheral blood, obtained on day 0 of MenACWY control vaccination. This chain links TRBV6-5 with TRBJ2-5; 7 nucleotides match TRBD1. This sequence was found in an adult in good health. The CDR3: CASSFLSGGETQYF. CDR3 sequence (DNA): TGTGCCAGCAGTTTTTTATCAGGGGGAGAGACCCAGTACTTC.